These 30 T cell receptor beta chains originate from one sample sequenced in a study of Graves' ophthalmopathy and Graves' hyperthyroidism. As the template, RNA transcripts were used to amplify TCR beta CDR3 regions. An opening RT-PCR round employed HTBI primers and preceded a second-round multiplex PCR. TCRdb used MiXCR to reprocess the multiplex PCR reads, holding one entry per CDR3 protein. The sample shows hundreds of thousands of distinct CDR3 sequences, approximately 21% of them seen only once. Sequenced sample: peripheral blood. These receptors originate from a young woman with stable Graves' hyperthyroidism. Some clones in this sample may be carry-over from other donors' samples.

This clonotype came up many times. This chain uses TRBV12-3 or TRBV12-4 with TRBJ1-6, with 10 bases that match TRBD1. This CDR3 is 15 amino acids long. Trimming took 4 bases from V and 10 from J; bases not matched to a gene: 7. The CDR3 here is CASSSTGTGDSPLHF. CDR3 in DNA: TGTGCCAGCAGTTCCACAGGGACAGGGGACTCACCCCTCCACTTT.

The V gene is TRBV12-3 or TRBV12-4, the J gene TRBJ1-1; 7 nucleotides match TRBD1. Trimming at V came to 6 bases and at J to 7 bases, leaving 5 bases not matched to a gene. The CDR3 has 12 residues. The CDR3 region is CASSAGTVEAFF. As DNA, the CDR3 is TGTGCCAGCAGCGCCGGGACAGTTGAAGCTTTCTTT.

This clonotype was observed many times. This rearrangement joins TRBV12-3 or TRBV12-4 to TRBJ2-7; D is perhaps TRBD1 or TRBD2 (5 bases each). V lost 3 bases and J 1 base, leaving 7 bases between the germline ends. This CDR3 region has 13 residues. CDR3 region: CASSFGASYEQYF. In DNA form, the CDR3 reads TGTGCCAGCAGTTTCGGGGCTTCCTACGAGCAGTACTTC.

This clonotype was recorded at least ten times. A much larger clone lies a single base off, so this may be a read error. The J gene is TRBJ2-7, the V gene TRBV5-1, with D maybe TRBD2 (6 bases). Trimming removed 3 bases from V and 0 bases from J, with 10 bases in between. Looked up from germline, CDR1 is SGHRS and CDR2 is YFSETQ. This CDR3 is built from 14 residues. The CDR3 loop reads CASSWDGSSYEQYF. The CDR3 DNA reads as TGCGCCAGCAGCTGGGACGGGAGCTCCTACGAGCAGTACTTC.

This clonotype was recorded many times. The rearrangement uses TRBV5-4 and TRBJ1-1, with D possibly TRBD1 on 6 matching bases. V was shortened by 5 bases and J by 5 bases, with 16 bases between the two germline ends. Germline V gene sequence: CDR1 SGHNT, CDR2 YYREEE (reference sequence). The CDR3 loop spans 14 amino acids. Here the CDR3 reads CASSRDKTGTEAFF. As DNA, the CDR3 is TGTGCCAGCAGTAGGGACAAGACTGGGACTGAAGCTTTCTTT.

This clonotype occurred many times. The V call is TRBV18, the J call TRBJ1-1; D possibly corresponds to TRBD1 (6 bases). Trimming took 8 bases from V and 1 from J, leaving 11 bases between them. The CDR3 loop spans 13 amino acids. Germline V gene sequence: CDR1 KGHSH, CDR2 LQKENI. DNA for the CDR3: TGTGCCAGCAGTCCACAGGGGAACACTGAAGCTTTCTTT. Encoded protein: CASSPQGNTEAFF.

There are many counts of this clonotype. V gene TRBV12-3 or TRBV12-4 combines with J gene TRBJ1-1; TRBD1 is a possible D gene (5 bases). The ends were cut back, 6 bases at V and 1 base at J, with 12 bases in the middle. This CDR3 contains 14 residues. In DNA, the CDR3 is TGTGCCAGCAGCCCAGGGATCAGGAACACTGAAGCTTTCTTT. Amino acid sequence: CASSPGIRNTEAFF.

This clonotype occurred many times. The rearrangement uses TRBV28 and TRBJ2-7, with D perhaps TRBD1 or TRBD2 (7 bases each). Per the germline V gene, CDR1 is MDHEN and CDR2 is SYDVKM. The V end lost 6 bases, the J end lost 0 bases, and 21 bases lay between the germline ends. The CDR3 is 17 amino acids. The CDR3 DNA sequence: TGTGCCAGCAGGGAGGTCAGGGGGGGGGAGGACTCCTACGAGCAGTACTTC. Translating gives CASREVRGGEDSYEQYF.

This clonotype was observed at least ten times. The J gene is TRBJ2-5, the V gene TRBV5-6; D is unclear. Germline assignment: CDR1 SGHDT and CDR2 YYEEEE. V shed 0 bases and J shed 9 bases, with 15 bases lying between them. CDR3 length: 14 amino acids. CDR3 amino acids: CASSLVGSLGSQYF. The CDR3, as DNA: TGTGCCAGCAGCTTGGTGGGTAGTTTGGGGTCCCAGTACTTC.

This clonotype was counted many times. CDR3 nucleotide sequence: TGTGCCTGGAGTCCGGGGGGTAGCTACGAGCAGTACTTC. This sequence encodes CAWSPGGSYEQYF. The chain joins TRBV30 to TRBJ2-7, with 7 bases identical to TRBD2. The trim removed 2 bases at V and 3 bases at J, leaving 4 bases unmatched. The CDR3 contains 13 residues. Germline-derived CDR1 and CDR2 are GTSNPN and SVGIG (reference sequence).

This clonotype showed up many times. The J gene is TRBJ1-1, the V gene TRBV13; D ambiguous. The germline V gene encodes CDR1 PRHDT and CDR2 FYEKMQ (reference sequence). Trimming stripped 5 bases from V and 1 base from J, with 14 bases between. This CDR3 spans 15 amino acids. CDR3 DNA: TGTGCCAGCAGCCTGAGGACGGAGAAGAACACTGAAGCTTTCTTT. It encodes CASSLRTEKNTEAFF. The variable domain in full, with the rest retrieved from reference TRBV13 and TRBJ1-1, is AAGVIQSPRHLIKEKRETATLKCYPIPRHDTVYWYQQGPGQDPQFLISFYEKMQSDKGSIPDRFSAQQFSDYHSELNMSSLELGDSALYFCASSLRTEKNTEAFFGQGTRLTVV.

This clonotype was recorded only once. The chain uses TRBV30 and TRBJ2-2, with D unclear. The CDR3 spans 15 residues. Germline V gene data show CDR1 as GTSNPN and CDR2 as SVGIG (reference sequence). V was pared by 2 bases and J by 4 bases, with 14 bases between. In nucleotides, the CDR3 is TGTGCCTGGAGTATGGTCGAGGAGAGCACCGGGGAGCTGTTTTTT. Amino acids: CAWSMVEESTGELFF.

This clonotype was seen repeatedly, ten times or more. CDR3 coding DNA: TGCGCCAGCAGCGGCGGAGGGGGGAGCTACGAGCAGTACTTC. It codes for CASSGGGGSYEQYF. This chain connects TRBV5-1 to TRBJ2-7; D tentatively reads TRBD1 or TRBD2 (6 bases each). Trimming shortened V by 4 bases and J by 3 bases, and 14 bases separated the two germline ends. CDR1 is SGHRS, CDR2 YFSETQ, per germline. The CDR3 is 14 amino acids.

This clonotype was counted only a few times. For the CDR3, the DNA is TGCAGTGCTAGGGAACTAGCGGGCGGACAAGAGACCCAGTACTTC. Protein sequence: CSARELAGGQETQYF. The chain combines TRBV20-1 with TRBJ2-5, with TRBD2 matching over 9 bases. This CDR3 comprises 15 residues. V was pared by 3 bases and J by 2 bases, with 7 bases of the junction left unmatched. CDR1 and CDR2 from the germline V gene are DFQATT and SNEGSKA (reference sequence).

Here the CDR3 reads CASSPPNGELFF. The CDR3 nucleotides are TGTGCCAGCAGCCCCCCAAACGGGGAGCTGTTTTTT. The chain has TRBV13 and TRBJ2-2; unclear D gene. The V end lost 5 bases, the J end lost 7 bases, and 8 bases lay between the germline ends. Germline V gene lookup returns CDR1 PRHDT and CDR2 FYEKMQ (reference sequence). The CDR3 totals 12 residues. Drawing the rest from reference TRBV13 and TRBJ2-2, the complete variable domain is AAGVIQSPRHLIKEKRETATLKCYPIPRHDTVYWYQQGPGQDPQFLISFYEKMQSDKGSIPDRFSAQQFSDYHSELNMSSLELGDSALYFCASSPPNGELFFGEGSRLTVL.

Points on this clonotype: This may be a read error, as it is one base from a much larger clone. The chain links TRBV12-3 or TRBV12-4 to TRBJ2-5; a possible D gene is TRBD1 (5 bases). CDR3 length: 14 residues. CDR3 coding DNA: TGTGTCAGCAGTTTTGGGGCAGGGCCGGAGACCCAGTACTTC. Translation gives CVSSFGAGPETQYF.

The V call is TRBV6-2 or TRBV6-3, the J call TRBJ1-5, with D unresolved. The germline CDR1 and CDR2 sequences are MNHEY and SVGEGT. The CDR3 length is 15 residues. V gave up 2 bases and J gave up 3 bases, with 11 bases separating them. CDR3 amino acids: CASSYGGRVNQPQHF. In nucleotides, the CDR3 is TGTGCCAGCAGTTACGGAGGCAGAGTCAATCAGCCCCAGCATTTT.

This clonotype was seen ten or more times. The chain is built from TRBV30 and TRBJ2-7, with 7 positions matching TRBD1. This CDR3 has 14 amino acids. V lost 2 bases, J lost 3 bases, and 7 bases stayed unmatched. Germline V CDR1 and CDR2: GTSNPN, SVGIG (reference sequence). This CDR3 is CAWSSSGGIYEQYF. DNA for the CDR3: TGTGCCTGGAGTTCGTCAGGGGGTATCTACGAGCAGTACTTC.

This chain connects TRBV7-9 to TRBJ1-2, with D unclear. Trimming pared 2 bases from V and 3 bases from J, leaving 13 bases between. The CDR3 sequence is 15 residues long. Germline loops: CDR1 SEHNR, CDR2 FQNEAQ (reference sequence). CDR3 sequence (DNA): TGTGCCAGCAGCTTACCCTGGCCCGGGGACTATGGCTACACCTTC. It encodes CASSLPWPGDYGYTF.

This chain joins TRBV6-1 and TRBJ2-1, with 10 nucleotides matching TRBD2. This CDR3 has 15 residues. Trimming took 6 bases from V and 0 from J; bases not matched to a gene: 2. CDR1 MNHNS and CDR2 SASEGT come from the germline V gene. CDR3 residues: CASSASGSSYNEQFF. CDR3 DNA: TGTGCCAGCAGCGCTAGCGGGAGCTCCTACAATGAGCAGTTCTTC.

The V call is TRBV15, the J call TRBJ1-1; no clear D gene. Germline-derived CDR1 and CDR2 are LNHNV and YYDKDF (reference sequence). The CDR3 runs to 13 residues. V was trimmed by 5 bases and J by 4 bases, leaving 11 bases between them. This CDR3 is CATSSRPFTEAFF. The CDR3 region has the DNA TGTGCCACCAGCTCACGACCGTTCACTGAAGCTTTCTTT.

The genes are TRBV12-3 or TRBV12-4 and TRBJ1-5, with a weak D call TRBD1 (6 bases). V lost 8 bases to trimming and J lost 3 bases, with 11 bases between them. The CDR3 extends over 13 amino acids. CDR3 nucleotides: TGTGCCAGCGGACAGTTGAACAATCAGCCCCAGCATTTT. As protein: CASGQLNNQPQHF.

This clonotype was found many times. This chain joins TRBV3-1 and TRBJ2-7; 7 bases fit TRBD1. Trimming at V came to 0 bases and at J to 6 bases, leaving 2 bases not matched to a gene. The CDR3 is 13 amino acids. The germline CDR1 and CDR2 sequences are LGHDT and YNNKEL (reference sequence). The CDR3 region is CASSQDDRVEQYF. Written as DNA, the CDR3 is TGTGCCAGCAGCCAAGATGACAGGGTCGAGCAGTACTTC.

This clonotype was detected many times. The chain employs TRBV6-1 and TRBJ1-1; D not resolved. The CDR3 length is 12 residues. In germline, CDR1 is MNHNS, CDR2 SASEGT. Trimming pared 3 bases from V and 7 bases from J, leaving 9 bases between. Here the CDR3 reads CASSEPWDEAFF. The CDR3 bases are TGTGCCAGCAGTGAGCCGTGGGATGAAGCTTTCTTT.

V usage is TRBV30 and J usage is TRBJ1-5; D possibly corresponds to TRBD1 (5 bases). The CDR3 consists of 16 residues. Germline lookup yields CDR1 GTSNPN and CDR2 SVGIG (reference sequence). The V gene lost 0 bases and the J gene lost 0 bases, with 12 bases spanning the gap. DNA for the CDR3: TGTGCCTGGAGTGTCGGGGCATCCTATAGCAATCAGCCCCAGCATTTT. Protein: CAWSVGASYSNQPQHF.

The V gene is TRBV11-2, the J gene TRBJ2-2, with a possible D match to TRBD2 (5 bases). The CDR3 loop spans 16 amino acids. V lost 2 bases to trimming and J lost 6 bases, with 16 bases between them. Germline CDR1 SGHAT, CDR2 FQNNGV. The CDR3 sequence is CASSLYSSLVAGELFF. The CDR3 region has the DNA TGTGCCAGCAGCTTATATTCTAGCTTGGTCGCCGGGGAGCTGTTTTTT.

The chain employs TRBV13 and TRBJ1-2; D may be TRBD1 (5 bases). The CDR3 is made up of 17 amino acids. Trimming took 4 bases from V and 1 from J, leaving 19 bases between them. Germline CDR1 is PRHDT and CDR2 is FYEKMQ (reference sequence). This chain's CDR3 is CASSSNSTGTDNYGYTF. The CDR3 coding sequence is TGTGCCAGCAGCTCCAATTCAACTGGGACGGATAACTATGGCTACACCTTC.

This chain links TRBV28 with TRBJ2-7; 8 nucleotides match TRBD1. CDR1 and CDR2 (germline): MDHEN, SYDVKM. The junction had 9 bases not matched to a gene; V was cut back by 6 bases and J by 5 bases. This CDR3 is 14 amino acids long. CDR3 DNA sequence: TGTGCCAGCAGCTCAGGGGGCAGCATTCACGAGCAGTACTTC. Protein product: CASSSGGSIHEQYF.

The rearrangement links TRBV4-1 to TRBJ2-5; D gene unclear. The CDR3 is 14 residues long. Germline CDR1 MGHRA, CDR2 YSYEKL. Between the trimmed V and J ends, which lost 2 bases and 0 bases, there was a span of 7 bases. As DNA, the CDR3 is TGCGCCAGCAGCCAAAACCCTTACCAAGAGACCCAGTACTTC. Translating gives CASSQNPYQETQYF.

Regarding this clonotype: At one of its ends the junction is not consistent with the germline gene, which may arise from a read error. V is TRBV5-5 and J is TRBJ1-6; no clear D. The CDR3 is made up of 16 amino acids. The germline V gene has CDR1 SGHKS and CDR2 YYEKEE (reference sequence). CDR3 residues: CASSQTQVLINSPLHF. The CDR3 region has the DNA TGTGCCAGCAGCCAGACCCAGGTCCTTATCAATTCACCGCTCCACTTT.